This section outlines one T cell receptor (beta chain) sequence together with its context. In the original processing: Reference gene primer amplification yielded estimated nucleated cell counts. Assay: immunoSEQ multiplex PCR; the TCRdb copy retains only in-frame clones and omits some. The V and J calls and the clone size are those of that table, but D and trimming were determined from the DNA. The sample has about 280,000 clones, around 90% seen once. The entry originates in a study of blood T cell repertoires in COVID-19. At the level of the study: Samples of COVID-19 (acute and convalescent) were obtained from the United States, Italy and Spain.

The study drew participants aged roughly 18 to 89 years from 20 to 30 US areas. Participant-reported clinical history was the basis for cohort assignment. Specimen: PBMCs or T cells enriched from blood (not recorded which). This TCR came from a man aged 40-50 years who had been exposed to COVID-19.

CDR3 sequence: CASSRSDRLNSPLHF. Here the CDR3 DNA reads TGTGCCAGCAGCCGAAGCGACAGGCTAAATTCACCCCTCCACTTT. The V call is TRBV5-4, the J call TRBJ1-6; D is possibly TRBD1 (6 bases). CDR3 length equals 15 residues. Germline CDR1 SGHNT, CDR2 YYREEE (reference sequence). V was cut by 4 bases and J by 7 bases, with 15 bases left in between.